These T cell receptor beta chains were read from a single sample in a study of blood T cell repertoires in COVID-19. TCRdb's copy holds only in-frame clones and misses some; the assay was immunoSEQ multiplex PCR. The profile covers about 220,000 clones, with 83% appearing a single time and 3.6% taken by the ten largest. The specimen was PBMCs or T cells enriched from blood (not recorded which). These receptors were collected from a woman aged 40-49 years who had been exposed to COVID-19. Both conserved end residues are part of each CDR3. Fields, in order: V gene, D gene, clone size, J gene, CDR3 protein, CDR3 DNA. The D gene is left open where the match is weak. Size tells how often a clone was seen (once, few, many) or the class of an expanded clone, and some rows leave it out.

V gene: TRBV2
D gene: -
clone size: -
J gene: TRBJ1-6
CDR3 protein: CASSPLTARGRNSPLHF
CDR3 DNA: TGTGCCAGCAGCCCCCTAACGGCCCGAGGTAGGAATTCACCCCTCCACTTT

V gene: TRBV5-3
D gene: -
clone size: -
J gene: TRBJ2-7
CDR3 protein: CARSFRTGSVYKQYF
CDR3 DNA: TGTGCCAGAAGCTTCCGAACAGGCTCGGTCTACAAGCAGTACTTC

V gene: TRBV7-2
D gene: TRBD1
clone size: once
J gene: TRBJ1-4
CDR3 protein: CASSLADQGEWGEKLFF
CDR3 DNA: TGTGCCAGCAGCTTAGCCGACCAGGGGGAGTGGGGTGAAAAACTGTTTTTT

V gene: TRBV28
D gene: -
clone size: -
J gene: TRBJ1-1
CDR3 protein: CASSPSLEGTEAFF
CDR3 DNA: TGTGCCAGCAGCCCGTCTCTAGAGGGCACTGAAGCTTTCTTT

V gene: TRBV28
D gene: -
clone size: -
J gene: TRBJ1-1
CDR3 protein: CASSFGGPEAFF
CDR3 DNA: TGTGCCAGCAGTTTCGGAGGCCCTGAAGCTTTCTTT

V gene: TRBV19
D gene: -
clone size: -
J gene: TRBJ1-2
CDR3 protein: CASSIAHRVGGYTF
CDR3 DNA: TGTGCCAGTAGTATAGCGCACAGGGTGGGTGGCTACACCTTC

V gene: TRBV7-9
D gene: -
clone size: -
J gene: TRBJ1-3
CDR3 protein: CASSLRAAESVYF
CDR3 DNA: TGTGCCAGCAGCTTAAGGGCAGCGGAGTCCGTATATTTT

V gene: TRBV7-9
D gene: -
clone size: -
J gene: TRBJ1-1
CDR3 protein: CASSLGRANTEAFF
CDR3 DNA: TGTGCCAGCAGCTTAGGGAGGGCTAACACTGAAGCTTTCTTT

V gene: TRBV7-2
D gene: -
clone size: -
J gene: TRBJ1-1
CDR3 protein: CASSLERDTEAFF
CDR3 DNA: TGTGCCAGCAGCTTAGAGAGGGACACTGAAGCTTTCTTT

V gene: TRBV3-1/TRBV3-2
D gene: TRBD2
clone size: -
J gene: TRBJ2-1
CDR3 protein: CASSQDSSGGARHEQFF
CDR3 DNA: TGTGCCAGCAGCCAAGATTCGAGCGGGGGGGCCAGGCATGAGCAGTTCTTC

V gene: TRBV18
D gene: TRBD2
clone size: -
J gene: TRBJ2-2
CDR3 protein: CASSPQAGGTGELFF
CDR3 DNA: TGTGCCAGCTCACCACAAGCGGGAGGCACCGGGGAGCTGTTTTTT

V gene: TRBV4-2
D gene: TRBD1
clone size: -
J gene: TRBJ2-7
CDR3 protein: CASSRGQGSSYEQYF
CDR3 DNA: TGTGCCAGCAGCCGGGGACAGGGGTCCTCCTACGAGCAGTACTTC

V gene: TRBV28
D gene: TRBD1
clone size: -
J gene: TRBJ2-7
CDR3 protein: CASPKLSRDRPYEQYF
CDR3 DNA: TGTGCCAGCCCCAAGCTTAGCCGGGACAGGCCTTACGAGCAGTACTTC

V gene: TRBV4-3
D gene: -
clone size: -
J gene: TRBJ2-5
CDR3 protein: CASSPHFGDGGETQYF
CDR3 DNA: TGCGCCAGCAGCCCGCATTTCGGGGACGGAGGGGAGACCCAGTACTTC

V gene: TRBV7-2
D gene: -
clone size: few
J gene: TRBJ2-1
CDR3 protein: CASSLVGSSYNEQFF
CDR3 DNA: TGTGCCAGCAGCTTAGTTGGTAGCTCCTACAATGAGCAGTTCTTC

V gene: TRBV7-2
D gene: -
clone size: -
J gene: TRBJ2-3
CDR3 protein: CASSFGFGAGPADTQYF
CDR3 DNA: TGTGCCAGCAGCTTTGGTTTCGGAGCGGGTCCCGCGGATACGCAGTATTTT

V gene: TRBV4-2
D gene: -
clone size: -
J gene: TRBJ2-1
CDR3 protein: CASSQHQQNEQFF
CDR3 DNA: TGTGCCAGCAGCCAACACCAACAGAATGAGCAGTTCTTC

V gene: TRBV9
D gene: TRBD2
clone size: -
J gene: TRBJ2-7
CDR3 protein: CASSRTGGYYEQYF
CDR3 DNA: TGTGCCAGCAGCCGGACGGGGGGTTACTACGAGCAGTACTTC

V gene: TRBV11-2
D gene: -
clone size: -
J gene: TRBJ2-1
CDR3 protein: CASSSGRGDNEQFF
CDR3 DNA: TGTGCCAGCAGCTCGGGGCGGGGAGACAATGAGCAGTTCTTC

V gene: TRBV7-6
D gene: -
clone size: -
J gene: TRBJ1-1
CDR3 protein: CASSPGQTEAFF
CDR3 DNA: TGTGCCAGCAGCCCTGGACAGACTGAAGCTTTCTTT

V gene: TRBV5-1
D gene: TRBD1
clone size: -
J gene: TRBJ1-3
CDR3 protein: CASSLGGTGGSGNTIYF
CDR3 DNA: TGCGCCAGCAGCTTGGGCGGGACAGGGGGCTCTGGAAACACCATATATTTT

V gene: TRBV29-1
D gene: -
clone size: -
J gene: TRBJ2-7
CDR3 protein: CSVDRQGREQYF
CDR3 DNA: TGCAGCGTTGATAGGCAGGGTCGCGAGCAGTACTTC

V gene: TRBV3-1/TRBV3-2
D gene: TRBD1
clone size: many
J gene: TRBJ2-1
CDR3 protein: CASSHTDREYNEQFF
CDR3 DNA: TGTGCCAGCAGCCATACCGACAGGGAATACAATGAGCAGTTCTTC

V gene: TRBV9
D gene: -
clone size: -
J gene: TRBJ2-1
CDR3 protein: CASSVAAGTYNEQFF
CDR3 DNA: TGTGCCAGCAGCGTAGCGGCGGGGACCTACAATGAGCAGTTCTTC

V gene: TRBV19
D gene: TRBD1
clone size: few
J gene: TRBJ1-5
CDR3 protein: CASSQTGGNQPQHF
CDR3 DNA: TGTGCCAGTAGTCAGACAGGGGGCAATCAGCCCCAGCATTTT

V gene: TRBV2
D gene: -
clone size: -
J gene: TRBJ1-6
CDR3 protein: CASMTQGPSPLHF
CDR3 DNA: TGTGCCAGCATGACACAGGGTCCCTCACCCCTCCACTTT

V gene: TRBV19
D gene: -
clone size: -
J gene: TRBJ2-3
CDR3 protein: CASSISRQGTDTQYF
CDR3 DNA: TGTGCCAGTAGTATTAGTCGGCAGGGCACAGATACGCAGTATTTT

V gene: TRBV19
D gene: TRBD1
clone size: -
J gene: TRBJ1-1
CDR3 protein: CASRADRLGTEAFF
CDR3 DNA: TGTGCCAGTAGGGCGGACAGGCTTGGCACTGAAGCTTTCTTT

V gene: TRBV4-2
D gene: -
clone size: -
J gene: TRBJ1-4
CDR3 protein: CASSQDLDSPNEKLFF
CDR3 DNA: TGTGCCAGCAGCCAAGATCTCGACAGCCCAAATGAAAAACTGTTTTTT

V gene: TRBV28
D gene: -
clone size: -
J gene: TRBJ1-5
CDR3 protein: CASRETGSGLQQPQHF
CDR3 DNA: TGTGCCAGCAGGGAAACAGGGAGTGGATTGCAACAGCCCCAGCATTTT

V gene: TRBV28
D gene: TRBD1
clone size: -
J gene: TRBJ1-2
CDR3 protein: CASRYAGTENYGYTF
CDR3 DNA: TGTGCCAGCAGATATGCCGGGACAGAGAACTATGGCTACACCTTC

V gene: TRBV18
D gene: -
clone size: -
J gene: TRBJ1-4
CDR3 protein: CASSPTGGEDEKLFF
CDR3 DNA: TGTGCCAGCTCACCGACGGGGGGCGAGGATGAAAAACTGTTTTTT

V gene: TRBV19
D gene: TRBD2
clone size: -
J gene: TRBJ2-1
CDR3 protein: CASSRTSGATYNEQFF
CDR3 DNA: TGTGCCAGTAGTAGGACTAGCGGGGCCACCTACAATGAGCAGTTCTTC

V gene: TRBV21-1
D gene: -
clone size: medium-sized
J gene: TRBJ1-1
CDR3 protein: CASSKFRNTEAFF
CDR3 DNA: TGTGCCAGCAGCAAATTTAGGAACACTGAAGCTTTCTTT

V gene: TRBV7-2
D gene: -
clone size: -
J gene: TRBJ2-5
CDR3 protein: CASSLKSGQPQETQYF
CDR3 DNA: TGTGCCAGCAGCTTAAAGTCAGGTCAACCCCAAGAGACCCAGTACTTC

V gene: TRBV3-1/TRBV3-2
D gene: -
clone size: once
J gene: TRBJ2-1
CDR3 protein: CASSQDLLYNEQFF
CDR3 DNA: TGTGCCAGCAGCCAAGACCTACTCTACAATGAGCAGTTCTTC

V gene: TRBV29-1
D gene: -
clone size: -
J gene: TRBJ1-2
CDR3 protein: CSVRQDGDGYTF
CDR3 DNA: TGCAGCGTACGACAGGACGGGGATGGCTACACCTTC

V gene: TRBV28
D gene: TRBD1
clone size: -
J gene: TRBJ2-7
CDR3 protein: CASSPGQGFYEQYF
CDR3 DNA: TGTGCCAGCAGTCCGGGACAGGGGTTTTACGAGCAGTACTTC

V gene: TRBV6-1
D gene: -
clone size: -
J gene: TRBJ1-2
CDR3 protein: CASSEWGGYGYTF
CDR3 DNA: TGTGCCAGCAGTGAATGGGGGGGCTATGGCTACACCTTC

V gene: TRBV3-1/TRBV3-2
D gene: -
clone size: -
J gene: TRBJ2-2
CDR3 protein: CASSRAGDTGELFF
CDR3 DNA: TGTGCCAGCAGCCGCGCAGGGGACACCGGGGAGCTGTTTTTT

V gene: TRBV20-1
D gene: -
clone size: -
J gene: TRBJ1-2
CDR3 protein: CSASQDTASRGYTF
CDR3 DNA: TGCAGTGCTAGTCAGGACACAGCTAGTCGTGGCTACACCTTC

V gene: TRBV7-9
D gene: TRBD1
clone size: -
J gene: TRBJ1-2
CDR3 protein: CASSPDRGSYGYTF
CDR3 DNA: TGTGCCAGCAGCCCGGACAGGGGTAGCTATGGCTACACCTTC

V gene: TRBV7-8
D gene: -
clone size: once
J gene: TRBJ1-2
CDR3 protein: CASSYRQDYGYTF
CDR3 DNA: TGTGCCAGCAGCTACCGACAGGACTATGGCTACACCTTC

V gene: TRBV2
D gene: -
clone size: -
J gene: TRBJ1-1
CDR3 protein: CASSEAWLQNAEAFF
CDR3 DNA: TGTGCCAGCAGTGAAGCCTGGCTACAGAACGCTGAAGCTTTCTTT

V gene: TRBV7-3
D gene: -
clone size: -
J gene: TRBJ1-4
CDR3 protein: CASSLNRVRNEKLFF
CDR3 DNA: TGTGCCAGCAGCCTCAACCGGGTCCGTAATGAAAAACTGTTTTTT

V gene: TRBV18
D gene: -
clone size: -
J gene: TRBJ1-2
CDR3 protein: CASSPTTGNNYGYTF
CDR3 DNA: TGTGCCAGCTCACCCACCACAGGGAATAACTATGGCTACACCTTC

V gene: TRBV7-2
D gene: TRBD1
clone size: -
J gene: TRBJ1-1
CDR3 protein: CASSFQGQGAFTEAFF
CDR3 DNA: TGTGCCAGCAGCTTTCAGGGACAGGGGGCATTCACTGAAGCTTTCTTT

V gene: TRBV27
D gene: TRBD1
clone size: -
J gene: TRBJ1-2
CDR3 protein: CASSLKDRGLYGYTF
CDR3 DNA: TGTGCCAGCAGTTTAAAGGACAGGGGGCTGTATGGCTACACCTTC

V gene: TRBV3-1/TRBV3-2
D gene: TRBD1
clone size: -
J gene: TRBJ1-5
CDR3 protein: CASSQGSGGRNQPQHF
CDR3 DNA: TGTGCCAGCAGCCAAGGATCAGGGGGCCGAAATCAGCCCCAGCATTTT